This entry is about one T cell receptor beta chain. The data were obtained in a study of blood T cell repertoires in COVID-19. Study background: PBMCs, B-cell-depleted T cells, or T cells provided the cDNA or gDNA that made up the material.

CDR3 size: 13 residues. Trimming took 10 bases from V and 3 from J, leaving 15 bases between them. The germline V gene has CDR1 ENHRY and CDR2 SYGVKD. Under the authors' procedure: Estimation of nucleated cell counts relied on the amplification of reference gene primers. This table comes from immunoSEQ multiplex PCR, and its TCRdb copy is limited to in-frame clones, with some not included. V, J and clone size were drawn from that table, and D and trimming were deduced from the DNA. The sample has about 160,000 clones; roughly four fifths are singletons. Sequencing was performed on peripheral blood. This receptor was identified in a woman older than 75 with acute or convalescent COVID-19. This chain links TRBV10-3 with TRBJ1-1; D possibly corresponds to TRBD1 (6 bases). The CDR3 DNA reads TGTGCCAGCCAGACAGGTTTTTACACTGAAGCTTTCTTT. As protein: CASQTGFYTEAFF.